This T cell receptor beta chain was identified in a study of blood T cell repertoires in COVID-19. Trimming shortened V by 6 bases and J by 0 bases, and 9 bases separated the two germline ends. The germline gives CDR1 ENHRY, CDR2 SYGVKD. This CDR3 comprises 15 residues. The method was immunoSEQ multiplex PCR; TCRdb's version includes in-frame clones alone and lacks a portion of them. Among hundreds of thousands of clones listed, about 91% were seen once. The sequence came from a man younger than 35 with COVID-19, enrolled during active disease. Sequencing input: peripheral blood. This chain joins TRBV10-3 and TRBJ2-6, with D possibly being TRBD1 (6 bases). CDR3 protein: CAISGQSSGANVLTF. DNA of the CDR3: TGTGCCATCAGCGGACAGAGCTCTGGGGCCAACGTCCTGACTTTC.